These T cell receptor beta chains were read from a single sample in a study of CD8+ T cells in alopecia areata. The repertoire was sequenced with immunoSEQ multiplex PCR; TCRdb's copy has only in-frame clones and lacks some. The repertoire holds around 82,000 clones, with just over 50% as singletons. Material: NKG2D-high CD8+ T cells sorted from blood. The receptor source for this set is a human donor with alopecia areata. Both conserved end residues are part of each CDR3. Each record gives: clone size, J gene, D gene, V gene, CDR3 DNA, CDR3 protein. D genes are given only for firm matches. Size is omitted from some rows. Given values are once, few, many or a class for expanded clones.

NA	TRBJ1-2	NA	TRBV30	TGTGCCTGTTTAGGACTGACTAACTATGGCTACACCTTC	CACLGLTNYGYTF
once	TRBJ2-1	NA	TRBV27	TGTGCCAGCAGTCCAGGTAACTACAATGAGCAGTTCTTC	CASSPGNYNEQFF
few	TRBJ1-1	NA	TRBV19	TGTGCCAGTAGTATCGGTGGGAACACTGAAGCTTTCTTT	CASSIGGNTEAFF
NA	TRBJ2-7	NA	TRBV27	TGTGCCAGCACTGGGGCCTCCTACGAGCAGTACTTC	CASTGASYEQYF
few	TRBJ2-1	NA	TRBV28	TGTGCCAGCAGTTTTCTACAGCTACCTTATGAGCAGTTCTTC	CASSFLQLPYEQFF
NA	TRBJ2-1	TRBD1	TRBV5-1	TGCGCCAGCAGCTTGGAGGGGACAGGGTACAATGAGCAGTTCTTC	CASSLEGTGYNEQFF
NA	TRBJ2-5	NA	TRBV28	TGTGCCAGCAGTGTATTCGGGAGTGACCAAGAGACCCAGTACTTC	CASSVFGSDQETQYF
NA	TRBJ2-7	TRBD2	TRBV5-4	TGTGCCAGCAGCTTGTCGGGGGGGGCATACGAGCAGTACTTC	CASSLSGGAYEQYF
NA	TRBJ2-3	NA	TRBV29-1	TGCAGCGTTGTCCCTAGCCAGGGCACAGATACGCAGTATTTT	CSVVPSQGTDTQYF
NA	TRBJ2-7	NA	TRBV15	TGTGCCACCAGCCTACGCAGCTCCTACGAGCAGTACTTC	CATSLRSSYEQYF
few	TRBJ2-3	TRBD2	TRBV28	TGTGCCAGCAGTTTAGGGCTAGCGGACACAGATACGCAGTATTTT	CASSLGLADTDTQYF
NA	TRBJ2-7	TRBD1	TRBV7-6	TGTGCCAGCAGCTTTAGACAGGGGTCCTACGAGCAGTACTTC	CASSFRQGSYEQYF
NA	TRBJ2-1	NA	TRBV15	TGTGCCACCAGCAGAGAATACAGGGTCGGTGAGCAGTTCTTC	CATSREYRVGEQFF
once	TRBJ2-7	NA	TRBV27	TGTGCCAGCAGTTTACCTGGCGCTTCCTACGAGCAGTACTTC	CASSLPGASYEQYF
NA	TRBJ2-7	TRBD1	TRBV7-9	TGTGCCAGCAGCCCCGGGACAGGGGAAAACGAGCAGTACTTC	CASSPGTGENEQYF
NA	TRBJ2-1	TRBD1	TRBV28	TGTGCCAGCTGTCCCCGGACAGGGGATGAGCAGTTCTTC	CASCPRTGDEQFF
NA	TRBJ1-1	NA	TRBV27	TGTGCCAGCAGTCCCCGGGGGGTGAGCACTGAAGCTTTCTTT	CASSPRGVSTEAFF
few	TRBJ2-1	TRBD2	TRBV19	TGTGCCAGTAGTATAATGGAACTAGCGGCCTACAATGAGCAGTTCTTC	CASSIMELAAYNEQFF
NA	TRBJ1-6	NA	TRBV27	TGTGCCAGCAGCCCATTGGGGGGAAATTCACCCCTCCACTTT	CASSPLGGNSPLHF
NA	TRBJ1-2	NA	TRBV14	TGTGCCAGCAGCCCCGGGACTAACTATGGCTACACCTTC	CASSPGTNYGYTF
NA	TRBJ2-1	TRBD2	TRBV7-6	TGTGCCAGCAGCTCTACTAGCGGTGAGCAGTTCTTC	CASSSTSGEQFF
NA	TRBJ1-1	TRBD1	TRBV29-1	TGCAGCGCACCCGGGACAGGGATGGAGGAAGCTTTCTTT	CSAPGTGMEEAFF
NA	TRBJ2-7	TRBD2	TRBV23-1	TGCGCCAGCAGTCAGCGGGACTATCCCTCCTCTTCACCGTACTTC	CASSQRDYPSSSPYF
NA	TRBJ2-3	TRBD2	TRBV29-1	TGCAGCGTAGCCATAGCGGGAGGTGGGGATACGCAGTATTTT	CSVAIAGGGDTQYF
NA	TRBJ2-7	NA	TRBV30	TGTGCCTGGAGTGGGGACGGTTCAGACGAGCAGTACTTC	CAWSGDGSDEQYF
NA	TRBJ1-2	TRBD1	TRBV4-2	TGTGCCAGCAGTACTCCGGGACAGGGAGCTAACTATGGCTACACCTTC	CASSTPGQGANYGYTF
NA	TRBJ2-7	TRBD2	TRBV12-5	TGTGCTAGTGGCATGACTAGCGGATACTCCTACGAGCAGTACTTC	CASGMTSGYSYEQYF
NA	TRBJ2-7	TRBD1	TRBV4-1	TGCGCCAGCAGTCACTCCGGGACAGGGGCTGGCGAGCAGTACTTC	CASSHSGTGAGEQYF
NA	TRBJ2-1	NA	TRBV6-5	TGTGCCAGCAGCCGACTGAGCTCCTACAATGAGCAGTTCTTC	CASSRLSSYNEQFF
NA	TRBJ1-5	TRBD1	TRBV28	TGTGCCAGCAGTCCCCTGGGACAGGGCAGCGATCAGCCCCAGCATTTT	CASSPLGQGSDQPQHF
few	TRBJ1-2	NA	TRBV28	TGTGCCAGCAGTTTACAGGCGACAGTCTATGGCTACACCTTC	CASSLQATVYGYTF
NA	TRBJ2-2	NA	TRBV30	TGTGCCTGGAGTGCAAGGGCCGGGGAGCTGTTTTTT	CAWSARAGELFF
NA	TRBJ2-2	NA	TRBV29-1	TGCAGCGCCGAATTGTCGGGGTTAACCGGGGAGCTGTTTTTT	CSAELSGLTGELFF
few	TRBJ2-1	TRBD1	TRBV29-1	TGCAGCGTTGAAACCGGGACAGGTGAATCCTACAATGAGCAGTTCTTC	CSVETGTGESYNEQFF
few	TRBJ2-1	NA	TRBV5-1	TGCGCCAGCAGCTTGGGAGAAGACATAAACAATGAGCAGTTCTTC	CASSLGEDINNEQFF